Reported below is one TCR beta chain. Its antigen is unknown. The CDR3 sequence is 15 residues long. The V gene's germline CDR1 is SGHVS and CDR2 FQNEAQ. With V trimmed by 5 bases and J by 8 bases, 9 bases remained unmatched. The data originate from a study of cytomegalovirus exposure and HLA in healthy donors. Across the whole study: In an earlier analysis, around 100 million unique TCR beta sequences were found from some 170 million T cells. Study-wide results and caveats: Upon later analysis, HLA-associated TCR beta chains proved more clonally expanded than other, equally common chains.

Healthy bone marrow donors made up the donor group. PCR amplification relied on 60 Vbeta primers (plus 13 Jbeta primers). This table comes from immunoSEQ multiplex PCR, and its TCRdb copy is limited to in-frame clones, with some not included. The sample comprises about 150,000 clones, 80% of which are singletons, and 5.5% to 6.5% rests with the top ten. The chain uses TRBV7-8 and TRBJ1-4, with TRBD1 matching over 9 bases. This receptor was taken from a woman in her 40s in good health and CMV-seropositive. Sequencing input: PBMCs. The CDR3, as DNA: TGTGCCAGCAGCCCGGCGGGACAGGGCGGGGAAAAACTGTTTTTT. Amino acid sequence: CASSPAGQGGEKLFF.